Included here is one TCR beta chain sequence, with context. Antigen specificity is unknown. These data are taken from a study of shared clonotypes between healthy human individuals. General study results and limits: The rarefaction results pointed to incomplete sorted-subset sequencing despite large depth.

The CDR3 totals 20 residues. Germline values: CDR1 SGHRS, CDR2 YFSETQ. V shed 4 bases, J shed 3 bases, and the junction held 17 bases outside the gene matches. Libraries were prepared by immunoSEQ multiplex PCR; TCRdb keeps only in-frame clonotypes and omits some of them. The data contain approximately 720,000 clones, around 72% of them singletons. The sequence came from a woman in her twenties or thirties in good health. V is TRBV5-1 and J is TRBJ2-4, with 12 bases aligning to TRBD2. The sequenced material came from memory CD4+ T cells sorted from blood. Subset in this sample: CD45RA-negative fraction. The CDR3 reads CASSLIPGLAGDGGKNIQYF. The CDR3 region has the DNA TGCGCCAGCAGCCTGATTCCGGGACTAGCGGGCGATGGGGGCAAAAACATTCAGTACTTC.